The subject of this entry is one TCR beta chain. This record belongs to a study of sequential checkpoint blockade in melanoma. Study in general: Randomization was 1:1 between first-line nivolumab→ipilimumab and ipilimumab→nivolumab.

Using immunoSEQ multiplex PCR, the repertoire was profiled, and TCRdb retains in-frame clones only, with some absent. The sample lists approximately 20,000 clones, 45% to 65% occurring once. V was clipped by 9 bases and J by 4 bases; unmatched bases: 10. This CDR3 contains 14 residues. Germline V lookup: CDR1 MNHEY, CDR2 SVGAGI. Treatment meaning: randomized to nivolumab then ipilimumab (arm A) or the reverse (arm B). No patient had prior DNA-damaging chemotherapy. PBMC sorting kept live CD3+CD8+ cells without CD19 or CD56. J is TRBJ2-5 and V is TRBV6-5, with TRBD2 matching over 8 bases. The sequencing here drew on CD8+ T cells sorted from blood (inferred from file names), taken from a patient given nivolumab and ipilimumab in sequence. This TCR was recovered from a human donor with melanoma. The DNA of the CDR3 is TGTGCCAGTAGGATTGGGCGGGAGGTAGAGACCCAGTACTTC. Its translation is CASRIGREVETQYF.